Following are 15 T cell receptor beta chains from one sample sequenced in a study of blood T cell repertoires in COVID-19. Sequenced by immunoSEQ multiplex PCR; TCRdb stores in-frame clones only, minus some. The sample lists 150,000 to 200,000 clones, 80% to 90% occurring once. Sequencing was performed on peripheral blood. These receptors came from a man aged 65-85 years with active or convalescent COVID-19.

This clone was seen a single time. J is TRBJ1-2 and V is TRBV7-9; TRBD1 matches 9 bases. Germline V gene lookup returns CDR1 SEHNR and CDR2 FQNEAQ (reference sequence). The CDR3 runs 16 residues. V lost 1 base and J lost 8; bases outside the gene matches: 11. The CDR3 region has the DNA TGTGCCAGCAGCTTAGACTCACAGGGGGCGCCCGGAGGCTACACCTTC. This sequence encodes CASSLDSQGAPGGYTF.

The chain links TRBV10-3 to TRBJ2-7; 12 bases are a match to TRBD1. CDR1 is ENHRY and CDR2 is SYGVKD in the germline V gene. With V trimmed by 6 bases and J by 7 bases, 10 bases remained unmatched. This CDR3 has 15 amino acids. CDR3 in DNA: TGTGCCATCAGCAGATCCGGGACAGGGGGCCAAGAGCAGTACTTC. Protein sequence: CAISRSGTGGQEQYF.

This clone is a singleton in its sample. The chain has TRBV5-4 and TRBJ2-1; 8 nucleotides align to TRBD1. The junction had 7 bases not matched to a gene; V was cut back by 1 base and J by 10 bases. The CDR3 runs 14 residues. CDR1 SGHNT and CDR2 YYREEE come from the germline V gene (reference sequence). CDR3 DNA: TGTGCCAGCAGCTTGTCGTCAGGGGGCAGGGAGCAGTTCTTC. Its protein is CASSLSSGGREQFF.

The chain employs TRBV28 and TRBJ1-2; D may be TRBD1 (6 bases). Germline V CDR1 and CDR2: MDHEN, SYDVKM. V was trimmed by 3 bases and J by 7 bases, leaving 18 bases between them. CDR3 size: 15 residues. The CDR3 here is CASSLVGARSFGYTF. The DNA of the CDR3 is TGTGCCAGCAGTTTGGTGGGGGCGCGGTCGTTTGGCTACACCTTC.

V usage is TRBV2 and J usage is TRBJ1-4; maybe TRBD1 (5 bases). The CDR3 spans 13 residues. Germline V lookup: CDR1 SNHLY, CDR2 FYNNEI. Trimming removed 7 bases at V and 6 bases at J, with 12 bases between. The CDR3 DNA sequence: TGTGCCAGCAACCAGGGTATATATGAAAAACTGTTTTTT. Protein sequence: CASNQGIYEKLFF.

This chain connects TRBV27 to TRBJ1-6; D possibly corresponds to TRBD1 (6 bases). This CDR3 region has 16 residues. With 0 bases removed from V and 1 base from J, the gap between germline ends came to 7 bases. Germline V gene sequence: CDR1 MNHEY, CDR2 SMNVEV (reference sequence). The DNA of the CDR3 is TGTGCCAGCAGTTTATCAAGGGGGTCCTATAATTCACCCCTCCACTTT. It encodes CASSLSRGSYNSPLHF.

This clone was seen only a few times. This chain uses TRBV4-3 with TRBJ2-5, with 16 bases lining up with TRBD2. CDR3 length equals 20 residues. CDR1 is LGHNA, CDR2 YSLEER, per germline. Trimming at V came to 2 bases and at J to 5 bases, leaving 14 bases not matched to a gene. In DNA form, the CDR3 reads TGCGCCAGCAGCCAATATCTTCCCGGGACTAGCGGGGGGGTCGATGAGACCCAGTACTTC. Translation: CASSQYLPGTSGGVDETQYF.

The V call is TRBV3-1 (or the pseudogene TRBV3-2), the J call TRBJ1-1; 11 nucleotides match TRBD1. Germline loops: CDR1 LGHDT, CDR2 YNNKEL (reference sequence). With V trimmed by 1 base and J by 7 bases, 8 bases remained unmatched. The CDR3 covers 16 residues. CDR3 nucleotides: TGTGCCAGCAGCCAAGGGGTTCCGGGACAGGGGGGTGAAGCTTTCTTT. It yields the protein CASSQGVPGQGGEAFF.

The CDR3: CASTGTGPSSNQPQHF. Written as DNA, the CDR3 is TGTGCCAGCACCGGGACAGGGCCTTCGAGCAATCAGCCCCAGCATTTT. The genes are TRBV6-6 and TRBJ1-5, with 9 bases fitting TRBD1. After removal of 7 bases from V and 1 base from J, the junction contained 8 bases not matched to a gene. CDR1 MNHNY and CDR2 SVGAGI come from the germline V gene (reference sequence). This CDR3 contains 16 residues.

V gene TRBV7-2 combines with J gene TRBJ2-3; 9 bases are shared with TRBD1. V was clipped by 5 bases and J by 3 bases; unmatched bases: 9. CDR1 is SGHTA, CDR2 FQGNSA, per germline. This CDR3 is 16 amino acids long. As DNA, the CDR3 is TGTGCCAGCAGCCAGAGAGGACAGGGGTTAACAGATACGCAGTATTTT. It encodes CASSQRGQGLTDTQYF.

The rearrangement uses TRBV6-5 and TRBJ1-4; 7 nucleotides match TRBD1. J was trimmed by 7 bases and V by 0 bases; bases with no gene match: 5. The CDR3 extends over 15 amino acids. Germline assignment: CDR1 MNHEY and CDR2 SVGAGI. CDR3 nucleotides: TGTGCCAGCAGTTACTCTGTCAGGGGGTCTGAAAAACTGTTTTTT. Amino acids: CASSYSVRGSEKLFF.

CDR3 nucleotide sequence: TGTGCCAGCAGTGAAGGAGGCAGAGTCACTATGGGCTACACCTTC. Translation gives CASSEGGRVTMGYTF. The rearrangement uses TRBV2 and TRBJ1-2, with D hard to call. With 1 base removed from V and 8 bases from J, the gap between germline ends came to 17 bases. CDR3 length: 15 amino acids. Per germline, CDR1 SNHLY and CDR2 FYNNEI.

The genes are TRBV3-1 (or the pseudogene TRBV3-2) and TRBJ1-5; D perhaps matches TRBD1 (6 bases). The V end lost 0 bases, the J end lost 7 bases, and 19 bases lay between the germline ends. Germline lookup yields CDR1 LGHDT and CDR2 YNNKEL (reference sequence). This CDR3 comprises 17 residues. This chain's CDR3 is CASSQDTQQGVNQPQHF. The CDR3 DNA follows: TGTGCCAGCAGCCAAGATACTCAACAGGGAGTTAACCAGCCCCAGCATTTT.

V is TRBV10-1 and J is TRBJ2-3; 8 bases align to TRBD2. The CDR3 covers 13 residues. CDR1 and CDR2 (germline): WNHNN, SYGVQD (reference sequence). Trimming at V came to 6 bases and at J to 5 bases, leaving 4 bases not matched to a gene. The CDR3 DNA sequence: TGCGCCAGCAGCGGGGGGGCATTAGATACGCAGTATTTT. This codes for CASSGGALDTQYF.

The gene calls are TRBV28 and TRBJ1-5; the match to TRBD1 covers 9 bases. Unmatched junction bases numbered 4, after V lost 3 bases and J lost 4 bases. The CDR3 sequence is 15 residues long. The V gene's germline CDR1 is MDHEN and CDR2 SYDVKM. The CDR3 reads CASSFPGQGNQPQHF. In DNA form, the CDR3 reads TGTGCCAGCAGTTTCCCGGGACAGGGAAATCAGCCCCAGCATTTT. Drawing the rest from reference TRBV28 and TRBJ1-5, the complete variable domain is DVKVTQSSRYLVKRTGEKVFLECVQDMDHENMFWYRQDPGLGLRLIYFSYDVKMKEKGDIPEGYSVSREKKERFSLILESASTNQTSMYLCASSFPGQGNQPQHFGDGTRLSIL.